The sample holds a few counts of the clone carrying this T cell receptor (beta chain). The CDR3 runs 11 residues. With 0 bases removed from V and 13 bases from J, the gap between germline ends came to 10 bases. From germline, CDR1 is GTSNPN and CDR2 SVGIG (reference sequence). This entry belongs to a study of shared clonotypes between healthy human individuals. Each subset's genomic DNA was split evenly across several immunoSEQ plates. Input per replicate PCR of unsorted PBMC was about 0.3 ug DNA, corresponding to roughly 28,000 T cell genomes. Clones were read by immunoSEQ multiplex PCR, and TCRdb kept only the in-frame ones, dropping some. The sample has about 100,000 clones, around half seen once. The donors, all of them Caucasian adults, lived in Nashville, Tennessee. Unsorted material relied on some 85 million PBMCs as the source of genomic DNA.

The chain couples TRBV30 to TRBJ2-1, with TRBD2 as a possible D gene (6 bases). The TCR sequence derives from a woman between 40 and 55 years old in good health. Some clones in this sample may be carry-over from other donors' samples. Sample: PBMCs. CDR3 loop: CAWSVELAQFF. CDR3 sequence (DNA): TGTGCCTGGAGTGTAGAACTAGCTCAGTTCTTC.